The 10 T cell receptor beta chains below come from one sample, sequenced in a study of blood T cells in healthy people across ages. With a J-beta primer mix and a sample-barcoded 5' primer, a second PCR ran roughly 6 to 11 cycles. TCRdb used MiXCR to reprocess the 5' RACE reads, holding one entry per CDR3 protein. The table records 1.5 million to 1.9 million distinct CDR3 sequences, approximately 42% of them present only once. The specimen was blood. These receptors originate from a woman aged 18-29 years in good health.

This clonotype was counted between two and nine times. CDR3 nucleotides: TGTGCCAGCAGCTTGGGTAGAGGAACCGGGGAGCTGTTTTTT. Protein sequence: CASSLGRGTGELFF. The V and J genes are TRBV7-2 and TRBJ2-2; no clear D. CDR3 length: 14 residues. V lost 3 bases, J lost 5 bases, and 10 bases lay in between. The germline V gene has CDR1 SGHTA and CDR2 FQGNSA.

This clonotype was observed a handful of times. This CDR3 reads CSVPGVNIQYF. The CDR3 DNA follows: TGCAGCGTTCCAGGGGTAAACATTCAGTACTTC. V gene TRBV29-1 combines with J gene TRBJ2-4, with TRBD1 as a possible D gene (6 bases). The CDR3 loop spans 11 amino acids. The germline gives CDR1 SQVTM, CDR2 ANQGSEA. Trimming cost V 5 bases and J 6 bases, with 8 bases left between them.

This clonotype has a handful of counts. V is TRBV11-3 and J is TRBJ2-7; 8 positions match TRBD2. The DNA end lines up better with TRBJ2-5; the J call may be wrong. The germline V gene encodes CDR1 SGHNT and CDR2 YENEEA. This CDR3 has 15 amino acids. CDR3 amino acids: CASSLIAGSRETQYF. CDR3 nucleotide sequence: TGTGCCAGCAGCTTAATAGCGGGGAGCCGAGAGACCCAGTACTTC.

V usage is TRBV7-2 and J usage is TRBJ2-1; no reliable D call. CDR1 is SGHTA and CDR2 is FQGNSA in the germline V gene. Between the trimmed V and J ends, which lost 3 bases and 4 bases, there was a span of 13 bases. The CDR3 consists of 15 residues. In DNA, the CDR3 is TGTGCCAGCAGCTTGGCTGCACAGATTTACAATGAGCAGTTCTTC. As protein: CASSLAAQIYNEQFF.

In this sample, this clonotype turned up a few times. The rearrangement uses TRBV4-3 and TRBJ1-5; D may be TRBD1 (6 bases). CDR1 is LGHNA, CDR2 YSLEER, per germline. The CDR3 has 17 residues. V dropped 0 bases and J dropped 1 base, with 13 bases sitting between them. The CDR3 is CASSQDWGRPSNQPQHF. As DNA, the CDR3 is TGCGCCAGCAGCCAAGATTGGGGGCGCCCCAGCAATCAGCCCCAGCATTTT.

The genes are TRBV24-1 and TRBJ2-2; D remains unclear. The V and J ends lost 4 bases and 7 bases respectively, with 18 bases between them. The V gene's germline CDR1 is KGHDR and CDR2 SFDVKD. This CDR3 comprises 16 residues. The CDR3 nucleotides are TGTGCCACCAGTGAGTCCGGGCCTTTGGGCGACGGGGAGCTGTTTTTT. Amino acid sequence: CATSESGPLGDGELFF.

The chain has TRBV28 and TRBJ1-1; D unclear. Germline V CDR1 and CDR2: MDHEN, SYDVKM. Trimming pared 6 bases from V and 5 bases from J, leaving 7 bases between. There are 11 residues in the CDR3. The CDR3 here is CASRHGTEAFF. CDR3 DNA sequence: TGTGCCAGCAGACACGGGACTGAAGCTTTCTTT.

This chain joins TRBV25-1 and TRBJ2-5; perhaps D is TRBD1 or TRBD2 (7 bases each). Between the trimmed V and J ends, which lost 4 bases and 11 bases, there was a span of 14 bases. Looked up from germline, CDR1 is MGHDK and CDR2 is SYGVNS. There are 12 residues in the CDR3. The CDR3 DNA is TGTGCCAGCAGTGTCAGGGGGGGTGAGCAGTACTTC. This gives the protein CASSVRGGEQYF.

Ten or more counts support this clonotype. The chain carries TRBV4-1 and TRBJ2-7; 8 nucleotides align to TRBD2. There are 16 residues in the CDR3. Trimming removed 1 base from V and 5 bases from J; junction bases left unmatched: 10. The germline V gene has CDR1 MGHRA and CDR2 YSYEKL. The CDR3 bases are TGCGCCAGCAGCCAAGCCCCAATGACTAGCGACGACGAGCAGTACTTC. Amino acids: CASSQAPMTSDDEQYF.

The chain carries TRBV20-1 and TRBJ1-1; perhaps TRBD1 as D (6 bases). Germline V gene data show CDR1 as DFQATT and CDR2 as SNEGSKA (reference sequence). V dropped 8 bases and J dropped 0 bases, with 13 bases sitting between them. The CDR3 extends over 13 amino acids. CDR3 in amino acids: CSPSTGMNTEAFF. The CDR3 DNA sequence: TGCAGTCCCTCGACAGGAATGAACACTGAAGCTTTCTTT.